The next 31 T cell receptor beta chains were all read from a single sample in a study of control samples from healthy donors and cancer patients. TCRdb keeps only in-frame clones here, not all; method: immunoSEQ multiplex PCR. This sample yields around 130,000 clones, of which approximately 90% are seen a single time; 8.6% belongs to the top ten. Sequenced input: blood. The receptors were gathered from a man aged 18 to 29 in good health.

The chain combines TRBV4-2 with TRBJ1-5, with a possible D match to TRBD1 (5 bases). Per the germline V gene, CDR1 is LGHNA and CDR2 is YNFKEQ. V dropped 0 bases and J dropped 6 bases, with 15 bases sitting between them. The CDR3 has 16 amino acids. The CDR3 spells CASSQDIGGGGQPQHF. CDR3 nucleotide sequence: TGTGCCAGCAGCCAAGATATTGGCGGGGGAGGTCAGCCCCAGCATTTT.

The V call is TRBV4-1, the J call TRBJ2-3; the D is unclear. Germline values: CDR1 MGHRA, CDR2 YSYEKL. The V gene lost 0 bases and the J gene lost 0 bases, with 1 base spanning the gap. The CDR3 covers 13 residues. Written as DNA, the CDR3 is TGCGCCAGCAGCCAAGAGAGCACAGATACGCAGTATTTT. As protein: CASSQESTDTQYF.

The CDR3 loop is CASSFSQGVSEQYF. The CDR3 region has the DNA TGTGCCAGCAGCTTCAGTCAGGGGGTCTCCGAGCAGTACTTC. The V call is TRBV5-6, the J call TRBJ2-7; 7 bases map to TRBD1. The junction had 8 bases not matched to a gene; V was cut back by 2 bases and J by 6 bases. Germline V gene data show CDR1 as SGHDT and CDR2 as YYEEEE. This CDR3 region has 14 residues.

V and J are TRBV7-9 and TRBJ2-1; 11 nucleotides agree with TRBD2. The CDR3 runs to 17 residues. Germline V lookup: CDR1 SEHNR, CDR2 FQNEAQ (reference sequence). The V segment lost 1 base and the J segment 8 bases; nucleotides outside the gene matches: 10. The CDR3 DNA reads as TGTGCCAGCAGCTTAGGCGCTAGCGGGGGGCAGTTATATGAGCAGTTCTTC. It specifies CASSLGASGGQLYEQFF.

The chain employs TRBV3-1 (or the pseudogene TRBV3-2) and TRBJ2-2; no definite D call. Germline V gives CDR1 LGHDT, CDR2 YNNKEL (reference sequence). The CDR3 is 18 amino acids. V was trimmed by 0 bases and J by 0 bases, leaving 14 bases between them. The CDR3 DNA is TGTGCCAGCAGCCAAGATAGAAGGTACGTCACGAACACCGGGGAGCTGTTTTTT. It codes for CASSQDRRYVTNTGELFF.

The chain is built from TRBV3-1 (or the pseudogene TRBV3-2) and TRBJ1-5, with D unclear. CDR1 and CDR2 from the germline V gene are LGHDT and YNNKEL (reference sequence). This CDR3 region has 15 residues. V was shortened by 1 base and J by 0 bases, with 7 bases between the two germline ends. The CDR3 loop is CASSQATASNQPQHF. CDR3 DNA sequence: TGTGCCAGCAGCCAAGCTACAGCTAGCAATCAGCCCCAGCATTTT.

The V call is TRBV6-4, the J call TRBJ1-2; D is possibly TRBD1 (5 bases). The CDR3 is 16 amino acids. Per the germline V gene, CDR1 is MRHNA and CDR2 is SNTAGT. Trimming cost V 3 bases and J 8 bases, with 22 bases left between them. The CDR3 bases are TGTGCCAGCAGTGAAGCCGGCGGGACGGGTCCTGAAGGCTACACCTTC. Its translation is CASSEAGGTGPEGYTF.

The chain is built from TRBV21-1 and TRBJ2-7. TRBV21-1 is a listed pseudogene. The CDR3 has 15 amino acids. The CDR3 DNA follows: TGTGCCAGCAGCAAAGGGAGGGGGTTCCTCTACGAGCAGTACTTC. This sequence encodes CASSKGRGFLYEQYF.

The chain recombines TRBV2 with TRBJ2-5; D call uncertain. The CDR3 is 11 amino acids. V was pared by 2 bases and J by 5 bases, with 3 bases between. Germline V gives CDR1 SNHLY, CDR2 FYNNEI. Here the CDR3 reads CASSEYETQYF. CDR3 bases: TGTGCCAGCAGTGAATACGAGACCCAGTACTTC.

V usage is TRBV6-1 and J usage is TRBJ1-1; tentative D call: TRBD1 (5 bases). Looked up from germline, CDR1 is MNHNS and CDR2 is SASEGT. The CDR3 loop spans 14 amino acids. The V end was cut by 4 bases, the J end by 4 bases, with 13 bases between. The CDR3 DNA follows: TGTGCCAGCAGTGCCTCAGGGACGGCCACTGAAGCTTTCTTT. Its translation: CASSASGTATEAFF.

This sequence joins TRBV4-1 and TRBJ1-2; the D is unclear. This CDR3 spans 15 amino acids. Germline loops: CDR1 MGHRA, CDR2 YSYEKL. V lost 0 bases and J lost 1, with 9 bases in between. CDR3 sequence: CASSQDSTGNYGYTF. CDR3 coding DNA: TGCGCCAGCAGCCAAGATTCGACGGGTAACTATGGCTACACCTTC.

The CDR3 DNA reads as TGTGCCAGCGAGGGTGACGGGGGGGCGACATGGGAGACCCAGTACTTC. Residues: CASEGDGGATWETQYF. The chain carries TRBV25-1 and TRBJ2-5; 8 nucleotides match TRBD2. Losses at the gene ends were 8 bases for V and 5 bases for J; bases not matched to a gene: 16. This CDR3 contains 16 residues. Germline loops: CDR1 MGHDK, CDR2 SYGVNS.

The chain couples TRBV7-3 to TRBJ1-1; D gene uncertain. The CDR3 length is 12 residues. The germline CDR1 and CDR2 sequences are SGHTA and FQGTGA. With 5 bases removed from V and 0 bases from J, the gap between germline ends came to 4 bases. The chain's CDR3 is CASSGLNTEAFF. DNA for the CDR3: TGTGCCAGCAGCGGATTGAACACTGAAGCTTTCTTT.

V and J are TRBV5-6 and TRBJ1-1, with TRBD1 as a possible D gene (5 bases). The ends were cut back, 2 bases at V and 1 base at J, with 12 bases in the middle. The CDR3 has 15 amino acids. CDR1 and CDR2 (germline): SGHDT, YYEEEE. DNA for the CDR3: TGTGCCAGCAGCTTCAATACGGGGGGGAACACTGAAGCTTTCTTT. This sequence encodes CASSFNTGGNTEAFF.

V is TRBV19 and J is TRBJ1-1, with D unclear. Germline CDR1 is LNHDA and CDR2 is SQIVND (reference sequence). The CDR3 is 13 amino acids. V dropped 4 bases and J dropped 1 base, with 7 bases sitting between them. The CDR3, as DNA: TGTGCCAGTAGTACTTGGGAGAACACTGAAGCTTTCTTT. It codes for CASSTWENTEAFF. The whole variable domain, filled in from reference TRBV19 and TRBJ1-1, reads DGGITQSPKYLFRKEGQNVTLSCEQNLNHDAMYWYRQDPGQGLRLIYYSQIVNDFQKGDIAEGYSVSREKKESFPLTVTSAQKNPTAFYLCASSTWENTEAFFGQGTRLTVV.

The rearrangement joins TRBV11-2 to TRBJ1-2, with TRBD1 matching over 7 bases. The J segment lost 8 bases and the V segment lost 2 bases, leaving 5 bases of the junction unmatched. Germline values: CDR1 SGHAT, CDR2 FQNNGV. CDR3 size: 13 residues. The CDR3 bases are TGTGCCAGCAGCTTATCGGGACAGCTGGGCTACACCTTC. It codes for CASSLSGQLGYTF.

Here the CDR3 DNA reads TGTGCCAGCAGCCAACGACAGATCGGGGAGACCCAGTACTTC. This gives the protein CASSQRQIGETQYF. V is TRBV3-1 (or the pseudogene TRBV3-2) and J is TRBJ2-5; perhaps TRBD1 as D (5 bases). CDR3 length: 14 amino acids. Germline values: CDR1 LGHDT, CDR2 YNNKEL (reference sequence). The germline V and J ends were trimmed by 2 bases and 5 bases, with 12 bases remaining between them.

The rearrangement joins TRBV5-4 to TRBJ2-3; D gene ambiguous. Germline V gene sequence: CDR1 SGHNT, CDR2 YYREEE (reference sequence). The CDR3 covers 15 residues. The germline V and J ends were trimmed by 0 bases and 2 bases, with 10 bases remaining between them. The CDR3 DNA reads TGTGCCAGCAGCTTGGGGCTCCCTACCACAGATACGCAGTATTTT. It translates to CASSLGLPTTDTQYF.

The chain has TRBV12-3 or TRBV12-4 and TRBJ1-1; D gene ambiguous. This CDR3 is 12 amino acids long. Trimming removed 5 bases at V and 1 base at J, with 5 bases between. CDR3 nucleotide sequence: TGTGCCAGCAGTACGAAGAACACTGAAGCTTTCTTT. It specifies CASSTKNTEAFF.

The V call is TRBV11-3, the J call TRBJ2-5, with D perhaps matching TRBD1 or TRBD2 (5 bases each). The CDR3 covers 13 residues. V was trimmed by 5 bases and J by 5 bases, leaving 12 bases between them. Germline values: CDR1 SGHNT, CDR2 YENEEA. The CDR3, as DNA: TGTGCCAGCAGCAACCGAGGGGAGGAGACCCAGTACTTC. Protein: CASSNRGEETQYF.

The CDR3 nucleotides read TGTGCCAGCAGCCTTGGACAGGGGTTGGACATGAACACTGAAGCTTTCTTT. It yields the protein CASSLGQGLDMNTEAFF. The V gene is TRBV14, the J gene TRBJ1-1; 9 bases fit TRBD1. The V gene end was trimmed by 4 bases and the J gene end by 0 bases; junction bases not matched to a gene: 9. CDR3 length: 17 residues. Looked up from germline, CDR1 is SGHDN and CDR2 is FVKESK.

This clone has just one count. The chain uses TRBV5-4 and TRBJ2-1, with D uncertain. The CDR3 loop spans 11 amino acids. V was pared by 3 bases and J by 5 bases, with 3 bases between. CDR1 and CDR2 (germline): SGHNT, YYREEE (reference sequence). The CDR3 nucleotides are TGTGCCAGCAGCTCTGACAATGAGCAGTTCTTC. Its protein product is CASSSDNEQFF.

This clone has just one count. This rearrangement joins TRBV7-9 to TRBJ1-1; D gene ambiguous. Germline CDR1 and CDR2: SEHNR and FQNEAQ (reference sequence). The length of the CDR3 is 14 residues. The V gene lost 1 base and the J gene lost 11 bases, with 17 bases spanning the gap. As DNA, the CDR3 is TGTGCCAGCAGCTTAGAAGGTGTGACGGCGACCGCTTTCTTT. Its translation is CASSLEGVTATAFF. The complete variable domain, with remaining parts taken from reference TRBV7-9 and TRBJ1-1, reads DTGVSQNPRHKITKRGQNVTFRCDPISEHNRLYWYRQTLGQGPEFLTYFQNEAQLEKSRLLSDRFSAERPKGSFSTLEIQRTEQGDSAMYLCASSLEGVTATAFFGQGTRLTVV.

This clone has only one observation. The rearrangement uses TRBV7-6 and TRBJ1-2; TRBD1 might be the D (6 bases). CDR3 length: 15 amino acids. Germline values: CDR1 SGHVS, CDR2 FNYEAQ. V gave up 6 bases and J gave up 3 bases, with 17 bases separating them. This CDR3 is CASRPDSISHYGYTF. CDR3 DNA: TGTGCCAGCAGACCGGACAGTATCAGTCACTATGGCTACACCTTC.

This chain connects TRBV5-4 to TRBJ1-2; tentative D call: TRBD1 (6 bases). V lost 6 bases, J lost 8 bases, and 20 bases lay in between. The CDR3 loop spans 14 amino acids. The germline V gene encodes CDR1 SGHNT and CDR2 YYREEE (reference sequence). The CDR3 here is CASNLQTGKGGYTF. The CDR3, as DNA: TGTGCCAGCAACTTACAAACAGGGAAGGGAGGCTACACCTTC.

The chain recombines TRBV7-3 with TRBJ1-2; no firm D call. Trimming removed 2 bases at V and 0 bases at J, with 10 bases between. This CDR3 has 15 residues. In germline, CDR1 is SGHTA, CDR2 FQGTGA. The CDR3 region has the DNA TGTGCCAGCAGCTTAGAGGCAGCGACTAACTATGGCTACACCTTC. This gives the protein CASSLEAATNYGYTF.

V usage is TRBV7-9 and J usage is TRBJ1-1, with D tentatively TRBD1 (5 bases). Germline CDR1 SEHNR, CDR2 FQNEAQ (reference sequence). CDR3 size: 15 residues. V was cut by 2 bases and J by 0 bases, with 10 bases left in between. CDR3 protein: CASSLLKGMNTEAFF. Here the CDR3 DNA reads TGTGCCAGCAGCTTATTGAAGGGGATGAACACTGAAGCTTTCTTT.

CDR3 sequence (DNA): TGTGCCACCAGCAAAGGGGGCACGGGTCACAATCAGCCCCAGCATTTT. Translated, it gives CATSKGGTGHNQPQHF. The chain recombines TRBV15 with TRBJ1-5; 7 bases fit TRBD1. Germline values: CDR1 LNHNV, CDR2 YYDKDF (reference sequence). Unmatched junction bases numbered 9, after V lost 4 bases and J lost 3 bases. The CDR3 totals 16 residues.

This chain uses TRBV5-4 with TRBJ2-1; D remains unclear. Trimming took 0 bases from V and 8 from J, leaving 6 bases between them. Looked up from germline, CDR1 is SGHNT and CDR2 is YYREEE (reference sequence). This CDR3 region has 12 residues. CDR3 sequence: CASSLEVDEQFF. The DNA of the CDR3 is TGTGCCAGCAGCTTGGAGGTGGATGAGCAGTTCTTC. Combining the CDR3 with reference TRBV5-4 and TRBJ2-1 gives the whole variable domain ETGVTQSPTHLIKTRGQQVTLRCSSQSGHNTVSWYQQALGQGPQFIFQYYREEENGRGNFPPRFSGLQFPNYSSELNVNALELDDSALYLCASSLEVDEQFFGPGTRLTVL.

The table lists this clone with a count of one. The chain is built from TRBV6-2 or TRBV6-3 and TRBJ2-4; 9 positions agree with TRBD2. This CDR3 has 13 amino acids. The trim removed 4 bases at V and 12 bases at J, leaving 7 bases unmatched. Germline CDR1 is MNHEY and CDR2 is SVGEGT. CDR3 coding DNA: TGTGCCAGCAGTTTACCGGGACTAGCTACTCAGTACTTC. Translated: CASSLPGLATQYF.

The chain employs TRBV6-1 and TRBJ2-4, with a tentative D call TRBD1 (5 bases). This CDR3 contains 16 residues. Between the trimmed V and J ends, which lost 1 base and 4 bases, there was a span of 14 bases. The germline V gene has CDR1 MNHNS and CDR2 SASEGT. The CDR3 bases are TGTGCCAGCAGTGAAGAGGCGGCAGGGATGAAAAACATTCAGTACTTC. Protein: CASSEEAAGMKNIQYF.